The 10 T cell receptor beta chains below come from one sample, sequenced in a study of cytomegalovirus exposure and HLA in healthy donors. The PCR ran on 60 Vbeta and 13 Jbeta primers. TCRdb's table, derived via immunoSEQ multiplex PCR, lists solely in-frame clones and lacks some. This sample contains tens of thousands of clones. Sample: PBMCs. The receptors originated from a woman between 45 and 65 years old in good health and CMV-seropositive.

The V call is TRBV6-1, the J call TRBJ1-5, with D hard to call. The CDR3 covers 14 residues. Germline V gene sequence: CDR1 MNHNS, CDR2 SASEGT. Trimming removed 4 bases from V and 4 bases from J, with 11 bases in between. This chain's CDR3 is CASSGEWANQPQHF. The CDR3 region has the DNA TGTGCCAGCAGTGGGGAGTGGGCTAATCAGCCCCAGCATTTT.

The chain is built from TRBV7-2 and TRBJ2-7; D is uncertain. This CDR3 contains 13 residues. V lost 5 bases, J lost 4 bases, and 12 bases lay in between. Germline CDR1 SGHTA, CDR2 FQGNSA. The CDR3 loop reads CASSPEARYEQYF. The CDR3 nucleotides are TGTGCCAGCAGCCCTGAGGCCCGTTACGAGCAGTACTTC.

The chain employs TRBV5-4 and TRBJ2-2; 8 bases are a match to TRBD1. Germline assignment: CDR1 SGHNT and CDR2 YYREEE (reference sequence). This CDR3 contains 14 residues. The V and J ends lost 4 bases and 6 bases, in that order; junction bases with no gene match: 5. The CDR3 DNA reads TGTGCCAGCAGCCCAGGGGGCGTCGCCGGGGAGCTGTTTTTT. It translates to CASSPGGVAGELFF.

This sequence joins TRBV6-6 and TRBJ1-1; D is perhaps TRBD1 (6 bases). Germline-derived CDR1 and CDR2 are MNHNY and SVGAGI (reference sequence). The CDR3 loop spans 13 amino acids. V was cut by 2 bases and J by 6 bases, with 10 bases left in between. The CDR3 region has the DNA TGTGCCAGCAGTTACCCCCGACAGGCTGAAGCTTTCTTT. This sequence encodes CASSYPRQAEAFF.

The J gene is TRBJ2-7, the V gene TRBV4-2; 11 positions agree with TRBD2. The junction had 8 bases not matched to a gene; V was cut back by 1 base and J by 3 bases. This CDR3 is built from 17 residues. From germline, CDR1 is LGHNA and CDR2 YNFKEQ. The CDR3 loop is CASSQGAGLAGNYEQYF. The CDR3 bases are TGTGCCAGCAGCCAAGGAGCCGGACTAGCGGGTAACTACGAGCAGTACTTC.

The chain uses TRBV20-1 and TRBJ2-7; D is unresolved. The germline gives CDR1 DFQATT, CDR2 SNEGSKA (reference sequence). This CDR3 has 11 amino acids. V lost 7 bases to trimming and J lost 0 bases, with 7 bases between them. CDR3 nucleotide sequence: TGCAGTGGCGTAAGCTCCTACGAGCAGTACTTC. This gives the protein CSGVSSYEQYF.

This chain joins TRBV7-6 and TRBJ1-6; no firm D call. This CDR3 contains 16 residues. Trimming removed 8 bases from V and 0 bases from J, with 14 bases in between. Germline-derived CDR1 and CDR2 are SGHVS and FNYEAQ. The CDR3 region is CASSPQGSSYNSPLHF. The CDR3 DNA sequence: TGTGCCAGCTCTCCTCAAGGGAGCTCCTATAATTCACCCCTCCACTTT.

The chain employs TRBV25-1 and TRBJ1-2, with 8 bases matching TRBD1. Germline CDR1 and CDR2: MGHDK and SYGVNS. CDR3 length: 14 residues. Unmatched junction bases numbered 7, after V lost 3 bases and J lost 7 bases. As DNA, the CDR3 is TGTGCCAGCAGTGATAGCAGGGGGCAACGTGGCTACACCTTC. Its translation: CASSDSRGQRGYTF.

The chain uses TRBV11-2 and TRBJ2-5; D perhaps matches TRBD2 (5 bases). The V gene lost 3 bases and the J gene lost 5 bases, with 16 bases spanning the gap. Per the germline V gene, CDR1 is SGHAT and CDR2 is FQNNGV. There are 15 residues in the CDR3. The chain's CDR3 is CASSFIFGVGETQYF. The CDR3 region has the DNA TGTGCCAGCAGCTTCATCTTCGGGGTAGGGGAGACCCAGTACTTC. Full variable domain (outside the CDR3, taken from reference TRBV11-2 and TRBJ2-5): EAGVAQSPRYKIIEKRQSVAFWCNPISGHATLYWYQQILGQGPKLLIQFQNNGVVDDSQLPKDRFSAERLKGVDSTLKIQPAKLEDSAVYLCASSFIFGVGETQYFGPGTRLLVL.

The rearrangement uses TRBV10-3 and TRBJ2-5; possible D gene TRBD2, 6 bases. Trimming pared 6 bases from V and 6 bases from J, leaving 20 bases between. The CDR3 spans 15 residues. Germline assignment: CDR1 ENHRY and CDR2 SYGVKD. CDR3 nucleotides: TGTGCCATCAGCGACGAACGACGACTAGAAAAGACCCAGTACTTC. Translated, it gives CAISDERRLEKTQYF.